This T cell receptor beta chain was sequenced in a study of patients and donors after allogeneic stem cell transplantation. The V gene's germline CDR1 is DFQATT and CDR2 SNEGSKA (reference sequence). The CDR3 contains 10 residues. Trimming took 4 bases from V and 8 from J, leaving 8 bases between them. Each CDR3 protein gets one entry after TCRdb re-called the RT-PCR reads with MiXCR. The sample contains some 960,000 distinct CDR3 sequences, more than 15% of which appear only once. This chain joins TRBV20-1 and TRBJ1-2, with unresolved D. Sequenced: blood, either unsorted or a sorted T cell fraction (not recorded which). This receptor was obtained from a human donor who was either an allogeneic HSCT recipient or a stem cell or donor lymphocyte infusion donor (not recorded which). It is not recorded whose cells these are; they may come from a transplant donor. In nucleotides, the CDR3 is TGCAGTGCTACCCCCGCCGGCTACACCTTC. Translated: CSATPAGYTF.